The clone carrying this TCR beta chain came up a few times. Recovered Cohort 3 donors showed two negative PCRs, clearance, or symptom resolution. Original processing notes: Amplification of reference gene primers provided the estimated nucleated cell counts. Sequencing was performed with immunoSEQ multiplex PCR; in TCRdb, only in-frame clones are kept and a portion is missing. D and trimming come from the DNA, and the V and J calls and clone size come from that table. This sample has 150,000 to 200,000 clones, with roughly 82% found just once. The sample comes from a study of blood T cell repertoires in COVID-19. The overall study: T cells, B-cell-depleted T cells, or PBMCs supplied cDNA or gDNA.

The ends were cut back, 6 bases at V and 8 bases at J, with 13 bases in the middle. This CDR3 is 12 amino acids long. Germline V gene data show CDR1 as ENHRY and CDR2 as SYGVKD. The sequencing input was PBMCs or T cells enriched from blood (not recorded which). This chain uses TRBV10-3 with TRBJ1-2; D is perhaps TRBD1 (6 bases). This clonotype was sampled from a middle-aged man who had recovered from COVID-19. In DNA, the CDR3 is TGTGCCATCAGCCCAGAAGGACAGGGCTACACCTTC. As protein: CAISPEGQGYTF.